This T cell receptor (beta chain) was recovered during a study of liver allograft versus peripheral blood T cells (dated by TCRdb to 2018 to 2020). In the study overall: The study compared T cell receptor repertoires found within transplanted livers against repertoires in the peripheral blood of liver transplant recipients.

Sequencer: Illumina MiSeq. Using fastp at Q25 and MiXCR, TCRdb reprocessed the public reads and kept productive beta chains. CDR3 protein sequences are deduplicated, and each keeps its most common genes and DNA. In all, the sample holds roughly 7,500 distinct CDR3 sequences, and around 18% of those were seen once. The biggest ten clones account for roughly 4.4% of the sample. By sample share, this clonotype is medium-sized (0.01 to 0.1%). No cognate antigen has been identified for it. No per-base quality is available; no much larger clone lies one base away. V ends up 6 bases short and J 2 bases short, with an unmatched junction base count of 17. The germline V gene provides CDR1 KGHSH and CDR2 LQKENI. From cysteine to phenylalanine, the CDR3 is 19 amino acids long. Only the CDR3 part of the read is kept: 57 bases, read in frame from the first base. On the study overall, not on this receptor specifically: The T cell receptor repertoires within liver allografts were reported to be different from the T cell receptor repertoires detected in peripheral blood.

This TCR was sampled from a human patient who had a liver transplant. After a transplant, the graft donor may have provided part of the T cells. Recombination linked TRBV18 to TRBJ2-5; TRBD2 lines up with 11 middle nucleotides. The CDR3 is CASSPPGLAEFYSQETQYF. The DNA sequence is TGTGCCAGCTCCCCTCCGGGACTAGCGGAATTCTACTCACAAGAGACCCAGTACTTC.